This TCR beta chain was obtained from a study of T-cell memory formation after mild COVID-19. Study results and limitations: Memory from before infection featured some responding clones, which suggests cross-reactive memory joined. Unconfirmed was the SARS-CoV-2 specificity of second-wave clones that peaked on day 37. Clones shrinking between day 15 and 85 showed a balanced CD4/CD8 split, and those that grew later tilted toward CD4+. Those CD4+ clones that contracted were mainly in CM and EM (CD8+ ones in EMRA).

CDR3 length equals 14 residues. The V end was cut by 6 bases, the J end by 3 bases, with 11 bases between. Germline lookup yields CDR1 SEHNR and CDR2 FQNEAQ (reference sequence). TCRdb reprocessed the 5' RACE reads with MiXCR, giving one entry per CDR3 protein. Here the sample spans 450,000 or so distinct CDR3 sequences, approximately 20% being singletons. A note on this clonotype: The antigen is not known.

The V and J genes are TRBV7-9 and TRBJ2-2; D assignment may be TRBD1 or TRBD2 (5 bases each). The sample consisted of PBMCs or a T cell subset sorted from them (not recorded which). The receptor was derived from an adult woman who had mild COVID-19 (a few samples of this study predate the infection). Cell type and time point are not known. CDR3 loop: CASRRGAHTGELFF. The DNA of the CDR3 is TGTGCCAGCAGAAGAGGGGCCCACACCGGGGAGCTGTTTTTT.